What follows is one TCR beta chain and its context. Its antigen is currently not known. Base qualities were left out, and no much larger clone turns up one base away. PBMCs were isolated by Ficoll-Paque density gradient centrifugation. The data were taken from a study of T-cell memory formation after mild COVID-19 (dated by TCRdb to 2020 to 2023). Regarding the research as a whole: Most TCR sequence clusters were specific to one of the two donors. T-cell clones expanding and contracting after mild COVID-19 in two donors were tracked by longitudinal TCRalpha and TCRbeta repertoire sequencing. The cohort comprised two young, previously healthy adult volunteers, one female and one male. The paper as a whole reports these results and caveats: Some responding clones were detected in pre-infection memory, suggesting pre-existing cross-reactive memory T cells joined the SARS-CoV-2 response. The second-wave clones that peaked on day 37 were not confirmed to be SARS-CoV-2 specific. Clones contracting from day 15 to 85 had balanced CD4/CD8 phenotypes, while a second wave expanding from day 15 to 37 was biased towards CD4+. Contracting CD4+ clones were found mainly in CM and EM memory subsets, while CD8+ clones were enriched in EMRA. Only a couple of mild cases were covered by the study, and larger cohorts that include severe cases with pre-infection samples were considered necessary.

Clipping removes 5 bases from V and 6 bases from J, with 8 as the unmatched junction base count. The cysteine opens and the phenylalanine closes a CDR3 of 16 amino acids. Only the CDR3 DNA stays, 48 bases, in frame from base 1. The sequencer was an Illumina NovaSeq 6000. TCRalpha and TCRbeta cDNA libraries were constructed by 5'RACE with constant-segment primers, with sample barcodes and unique molecular identifiers being introduced. RNA was extracted from every sample with Trizol reagent. Library amplification was performed in two PCR steps, and a second sample barcode and Illumina TruSeq adapters were introduced in the second step. Sequencing of the libraries was done on an Illumina NovaSeq, producing 2 x 150 bp paired-end reads. Per the source publication's procedure: The reads were demultiplexed and collapsed into UMI-guided consensus sequences using migec v1.2.7. With mixcr v2.1.11, UMI consensuses were aligned to TRA and TRB V and J templates and assembled into clonotypes. A clonotype was counted as expanded or contracted only if both edgeR and NoisET called the change significant, with noise models trained on biological replicates. For edgeR calls, the cutoffs were a false discovery rate-adjusted p below 0.01 and a log2 fold-change threshold of 1. As an exploratory analysis of dynamics, PCA with hierarchical clustering was applied to max-normalized trajectories of the 1000 most abundant clonotypes. Separately sequenced CD4+ and CD8+ repertoires were used to assign the CD4 or CD8 phenotype of responding clones. TCRdb reprocessing: public reads trimmed at Q25 with fastp, clones called with MiXCR, in-frame beta chains kept. One record per CDR3 amino acid sequence lists the most common genes and DNA. What appears here as the V and J calls and clone size reflects TCRdb's work, not the paper's. This sample has some 440,000 distinct CDR3 sequences in its table, and nearly 25% of those were observed once. Approximately 13% of the sample lies in the top ten.

This chain is built from TRBV12-3 or TRBV12-4 and TRBJ1-5; 12 of the junction bases match TRBD1. The TCR was taken from an adult woman who had mild COVID-19 (a few samples of this study predate the infection). The sample titles of this study are shuffled in the database, so cell type and time point are left out; the donor was told from shared clones. The sample taken for sequencing was PBMCs or a T cell subset sorted from them (not recorded which). The CDR3 region reads CASSRPGTGGGQPQHF. DNA sequence: TGTGCCAGCAGTCGTCCCGGGACAGGGGGCGGTCAGCCCCAGCATTTT.